Detailed here is one T cell receptor beta chain. What it recognizes is unknown. This sample is part of a study of cytomegalovirus exposure and HLA in healthy donors. General study findings and limits: The authors listed 180 or so TCR beta chains as cytomegalovirus-associated. CMV antigen specificity was confirmed in vitro for three CMV-associated chains. The authors considered a cluster of highly shared sequence variants likely to be a sequencing artifact.

With 60 Vbeta and 13 Jbeta primers, the PCR was carried out. Sequencing used immunoSEQ multiplex PCR; TCRdb keeps in-frame clones, though not all of them. The sample yields about 200,000 clones, roughly 85% seen once. Trimming removed 4 bases at V and 4 bases at J, with 10 bases between. Germline lookup yields CDR1 SGHDN and CDR2 FVKESK. This CDR3 comprises 13 residues. The sequence came from a woman aged 18-30 years in good health and CMV-seronegative. The gene calls are TRBV14 and TRBJ1-2; possibly TRBD1 for D (6 bases). Sequenced material: PBMCs. CDR3 sequence: CASSPRDTYGYTF. In DNA form, the CDR3 reads TGTGCCAGCAGCCCTCGGGACACCTATGGCTACACCTTC.